This passage covers 25 T cell receptor beta chains from one sample sequenced in a study of blood T cell repertoires in COVID-19. Sequencing was performed with immunoSEQ multiplex PCR; in TCRdb, only in-frame clones are kept and a portion is missing. The sample has approximately 150,000 clones, roughly 84% seen once. The specimen sequenced was peripheral blood. Receptors were obtained from a woman between 55 and 75 years old with acute or convalescent COVID-19.

This sequence joins TRBV4-2 and TRBJ2-1, with 11 nucleotides matching TRBD2. Trimming cost V 5 bases and J 5 bases; bases outside gene matches: 8. The CDR3 is made up of 16 amino acids. Germline assignment: CDR1 LGHNA and CDR2 YNFKEQ. The CDR3 region has the DNA TGTGCCAGCAGCTACGTTCAGACTAGCGGGGACAATGAGCAGTTCTTC. As protein: CASSYVQTSGDNEQFF.

The rearrangement joins TRBV11-2 to TRBJ1-1, with D possibly TRBD1 on 5 matching bases. The CDR3 has 15 residues. The V gene lost 5 bases and the J gene lost 3 bases, with 16 bases spanning the gap. CDR1 and CDR2 (germline): SGHAT, FQNNGV. DNA for the CDR3: TGTGCCAGCAGCCGAGGCAGGGATTATTACACTGAAGCTTTCTTT. This gives the protein CASSRGRDYYTEAFF.

This sequence joins TRBV27 and TRBJ2-5; TRBD2 matches at 8 bases. Trimming cost V 3 bases and J 3 bases; bases outside gene matches: 6. Germline V gene sequence: CDR1 MNHEY, CDR2 SMNVEV (reference sequence). CDR3 length equals 15 residues. The CDR3 nucleotides read TGTGCCAGCAGTTTTCTCGGGGGGGACGAAGAGACCCAGTACTTC. Translation gives CASSFLGGDEETQYF.

A few counts support this clone. This chain connects TRBV12-5 to TRBJ1-2; unclear D gene. The V end was cut by 4 bases, the J end by 0 bases, with 18 bases between. The CDR3 has 17 residues. Germline-derived CDR1 and CDR2 are LGHNT and FRNRAP. CDR3 amino acids: CASGSPRLRGSNYGYTF. As DNA, the CDR3 is TGTGCTAGTGGTTCCCCCCGGCTTCGAGGGTCTAACTATGGCTACACCTTC.

The CDR3 sequence is CSASQQLSAYEQYF. CDR3 nucleotides: TGCAGTGCTAGTCAACAGCTGTCAGCCTACGAGCAGTACTTC. The rearrangement links TRBV20-1 to TRBJ2-7; D is ambiguous. Germline CDR1 is DFQATT and CDR2 is SNEGSKA (reference sequence). V was cut by 3 bases and J by 2 bases, with 14 bases left in between. The CDR3 loop spans 14 amino acids.

CDR3 in amino acids: CASSPLAGRSTDTQYF. In DNA, the CDR3 is TGTGCCAGCTCACCACTCGCGGGACGGAGCACAGATACGCAGTATTTT. The rearrangement joins TRBV18 to TRBJ2-3, with D perhaps TRBD2 (6 bases). The V gene's germline CDR1 is KGHSH and CDR2 LQKENI. Trimming left V 1 base short and J 0 bases short, with 11 bases between. This CDR3 comprises 16 residues.

The CDR3 DNA reads TGTGCCATCAGTGACTGGCGGGGGGGCCTCACAGATACGCAGTATTTT. Translation: CAISDWRGGLTDTQYF. The rearrangement uses TRBV10-3 and TRBJ2-3; 9 positions agree with TRBD2. V dropped 3 bases and J dropped 2; count of bases not matched to a gene: 6. Per the germline V gene, CDR1 is ENHRY and CDR2 is SYGVKD. CDR3 length: 16 residues.

The genes are TRBV11-2 and TRBJ2-7; possibly TRBD1 for D (5 bases). Germline V CDR1 and CDR2: SGHAT, FQNNGV. The V end lost 3 bases, the J end lost 0 bases, and 12 bases lay between the germline ends. The CDR3 totals 15 residues. The CDR3 DNA follows: TGTGCCAGCAGCTTGTATCCGACAGCCTCCTACGAGCAGTACTTC. This gives the protein CASSLYPTASYEQYF.

The chain links TRBV25-1 to TRBJ1-2, with D perhaps matching TRBD1 (5 bases). V was clipped by 7 bases and J by 3 bases, with 9 bases between them. The germline V gene has CDR1 MGHDK and CDR2 SYGVNS. The CDR3 covers 12 residues. CDR3 nucleotides: TGTGCCAGCACAGGGTTCGACTATGGCTACACCTTC. Translated, it gives CASTGFDYGYTF.

The table lists this clone with a few counts. The V gene is TRBV9, the J gene TRBJ1-2, with TRBD1 identical over 10 bases. V gave up 4 bases and J gave up 2 bases; unmatched junction bases: 5. There are 15 residues in the CDR3. CDR1 is SGDLS and CDR2 is YYNGEE in the germline V gene. The CDR3 here is CASSLDRGTNYGYTF. As DNA, the CDR3 is TGTGCCAGCAGCCTGGACAGGGGGACCAACTATGGCTACACCTTC. Full variable domain (missing parts from reference TRBV9 and TRBJ1-2): DSGVTQTPKHLITATGQRVTLRCSPRSGDLSVYWYQQSLDQGLQFLIQYYNGEERAKGNILERFSAQQFPDLHSELNLSSLELGDSALYFCASSLDRGTNYGYTFGSGTRLTVV.

This chain joins TRBV30 and TRBJ1-1, with D perhaps matching TRBD1 (6 bases). This CDR3 has 14 amino acids. Germline values: CDR1 GTSNPN, CDR2 SVGIG (reference sequence). V dropped 4 bases and J dropped 2 bases, with 14 bases sitting between them. This chain's CDR3 is CAWKETGGNTEAFF. The CDR3 DNA reads TGTGCCTGGAAGGAGACAGGAGGAAACACTGAAGCTTTCTTT.

The gene calls are TRBV19 and TRBJ2-7; 10 bases line up with TRBD2. CDR3 length: 14 residues. After removal of 8 bases from V and 5 bases from J, the junction contained 9 bases not matched to a gene. Germline V gives CDR1 LNHDA, CDR2 SQIVND (reference sequence). The CDR3 DNA follows: TGTGCCAGTGCGACCGGGACTAGCGTCGACGAGCAGTACTTC. Amino acid sequence: CASATGTSVDEQYF.

The rearrangement links TRBV5-6 to TRBJ1-6, with 9 positions matching TRBD1. Trimming cost V 0 bases and J 5 bases; bases outside gene matches: 6. The CDR3 is made up of 17 amino acids. The germline gives CDR1 SGHDT, CDR2 YYEEEE. The CDR3 is CASSLALGTGNNSPLHF. CDR3 sequence (DNA): TGTGCCAGCAGCTTGGCCCTGGGGACAGGGAATAATTCACCCCTCCACTTT.

This chain uses TRBV2 with TRBJ1-2, with a weak D call TRBD1 (6 bases). Deletions cut 5 bases from V and 9 bases from J, with 13 bases between. CDR3 length equals 12 residues. Germline V gene data show CDR1 as SNHLY and CDR2 as FYNNEI. The CDR3 sequence is CASSLQGSRYTF. The CDR3 region has the DNA TGTGCCAGCAGTCTACAGGGTTCGCGCTACACCTTC.

This sequence joins TRBV6-5 and TRBJ2-1; tentative D call: TRBD1 (6 bases). Per germline, CDR1 MNHEY and CDR2 SVGAGI. CDR3 length: 16 residues. The ends were cut back, 1 base at V and 1 base at J, with 11 bases in the middle. This CDR3 reads CASSYWTVGSYNEQFF. The CDR3 DNA follows: TGTGCCAGCAGTTACTGGACAGTAGGTTCCTACAATGAGCAGTTCTTC.

The V and J genes are TRBV7-2 and TRBJ1-1; 8 nucleotides line up with TRBD1. From germline, CDR1 is SGHTA and CDR2 FQGNSA. The V and J ends lost 5 bases and 11 bases, in that order; junction bases with no gene match: 10. This CDR3 contains 13 residues. CDR3 loop: CASSLDRGGTAFF. In DNA, the CDR3 is TGTGCCAGCAGCCTAGACAGGGGCGGGACGGCTTTCTTT.

The chain links TRBV3-1 (or the pseudogene TRBV3-2) to TRBJ2-5; TRBD2 matches 15 bases. Looked up from germline, CDR1 is LGHDT and CDR2 is YNNKEL (reference sequence). The trim removed 0 bases at V and 2 bases at J, leaving 7 bases unmatched. The CDR3 runs 19 residues. In DNA, the CDR3 is TGTGCCAGCAGCCAAGAGGGACTAGCGGGGGGACCCCTTCAAGAGACCCAGTACTTC. Translation: CASSQEGLAGGPLQETQYF.

V and J are TRBV5-1 and TRBJ1-1; TRBD1 is a possible D gene (5 bases). The CDR3 consists of 14 residues. Germline lookup yields CDR1 SGHRS and CDR2 YFSETQ. V gave up 5 bases and J gave up 0 bases, with 11 bases separating them. CDR3 sequence: CASRPLTVNTEAFF. CDR3 DNA: TGCGCCAGCAGGCCGTTGACAGTGAACACTGAAGCTTTCTTT.

The rearrangement joins TRBV7-8 to TRBJ2-7, with D possibly being TRBD2 (5 bases). The germline CDR1 and CDR2 sequences are SGHVS and FQNEAQ. The CDR3 consists of 14 residues. With 0 bases removed from V and 1 base from J, the gap between germline ends came to 7 bases. CDR3 protein: CASSLASGSYEQYF. DNA of the CDR3: TGTGCCAGCAGCTTAGCGTCGGGATCCTACGAGCAGTACTTC.

In DNA, the CDR3 is TGTGCCAGCTACTGGGATAGGACAGGGACAGATACGCAGTATTTT. Its translation is CASYWDRTGTDTQYF. V is TRBV6-5 and J is TRBJ2-3; TRBD1 aligns across 8 bases. Per germline, CDR1 MNHEY and CDR2 SVGAGI. This CDR3 spans 15 amino acids. Trimming took 8 bases from V and 3 from J; bases not matched to a gene: 10.

This chain connects TRBV28 to TRBJ1-6, with 12 bases fitting TRBD1. Per the germline V gene, CDR1 is MDHEN and CDR2 is SYDVKM. This CDR3 contains 17 residues. J lost 6 bases, V lost 5 bases, and 8 bases had no gene match. The CDR3, as DNA: TGTGCCAGCAGTACTCCGGGACAGGGGGCCCTTAATTCACCCCTCCACTTT. Amino acid sequence: CASSTPGQGALNSPLHF.

The chain recombines TRBV25-1 with TRBJ2-1, with 7 nucleotides matching TRBD2. This CDR3 has 12 residues. V gave up 3 bases and J gave up 10 bases; unmatched junction bases: 3. Per germline, CDR1 MGHDK and CDR2 SYGVNS. The CDR3 is CASSEGGTEQFF. CDR3 bases: TGTGCCAGCAGTGAGGGAGGGACCGAGCAGTTCTTC.

This clone was found many times. The chain combines TRBV18 with TRBJ2-1, with 13 bases fitting TRBD2. The CDR3 contains 17 residues. With 5 bases clipped from V and 2 bases from J, the junction kept 6 bases outside the gene matches. Per the germline V gene, CDR1 is KGHSH and CDR2 is LQKENI. The CDR3 nucleotides are TGTGCCAGCTCATCCAGACTAGCGGGGGGTACCTACAATGAGCAGTTCTTC. Translated, it gives CASSSRLAGGTYNEQFF.

The chain combines TRBV12-3 or TRBV12-4 with TRBJ2-1; tentatively, D is TRBD1 (6 bases). V lost 5 bases, J lost 4 bases, and 9 bases lay in between. This CDR3 spans 13 amino acids. CDR3 protein: CASSPRGYNEQFF. The DNA for the CDR3 is TGTGCCAGCAGTCCTAGGGGGTACAATGAGCAGTTCTTC.

The chain employs TRBV27 and TRBJ1-2, with D uncertain. Trimming removed 3 bases at V and 5 bases at J, with 13 bases between. CDR1 is MNHEY and CDR2 is SMNVEV in the germline V gene (reference sequence). The CDR3 spans 14 residues. The CDR3 bases are TGTGCCAGCAGTTTTACAGCAGGTAGATATGGCTACACCTTC. Translated: CASSFTAGRYGYTF.